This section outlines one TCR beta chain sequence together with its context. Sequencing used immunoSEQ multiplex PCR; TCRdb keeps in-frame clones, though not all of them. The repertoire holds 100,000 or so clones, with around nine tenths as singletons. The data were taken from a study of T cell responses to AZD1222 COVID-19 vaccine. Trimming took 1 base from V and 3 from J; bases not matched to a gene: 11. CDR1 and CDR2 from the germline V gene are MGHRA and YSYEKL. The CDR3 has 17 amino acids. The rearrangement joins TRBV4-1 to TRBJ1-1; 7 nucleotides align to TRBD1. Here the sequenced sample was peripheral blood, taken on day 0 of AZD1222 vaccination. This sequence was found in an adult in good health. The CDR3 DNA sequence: TGCGCCAGCAGCCAAGTTCTACGACAGGGCTTGGACACTGAAGCTTTCTTT. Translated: CASSQVLRQGLDTEAFF.